The present entry profiles one T cell receptor (beta chain) with its context. The target antigen is unknown. These data originate in a study of vaccination and CD4 T cells after COVID-19. The overall study: Convalescent donors: six male, four female; seven Caucasian, two Asian, one multiracial, two Hispanic. Overlapping spike peptides of SARS-CoV-2, HCoV-NL63, HCoV-OC43 and HCoV-229E stimulated the cells.

Cultured CD4+ T cells had their DNA profiled by the Oncomine TCR Beta short-read assay. MiXCR was run by TCRdb on the PCR reads, yielding one entry per CDR3 protein. In the table there are around 16,000 distinct CDR3 sequences, roughly 73% of which are singletons. Described treatment: 10-day PBMC culture with coronavirus spike peptide pools or control peptides (ViraFEST assay). Convalescent patients tested SARS-CoV-2 PCR positive from March to December 2020, before Alpha, Beta and Delta emerged. It was after 10 to 11 days of culture that CD4+ T cells were isolated by negative selection. This CDR3 has 13 amino acids. Trimming cost V 6 bases and J 1 base, with 12 bases left between them. Per germline, CDR1 DFQATT and CDR2 SNEGSKA (reference sequence).

J is TRBJ1-2 and V is TRBV20-1, with D tentatively TRBD1 (6 bases). This clonotype was obtained from a human donor who had recovered from COVID-19. Sequenced input: CD4+ T cells from blood, cultured in vitro. The CDR3 DNA sequence: TGCAGTGCCCCTGGACAGTTTAACTATGGCTACACCTTC. It is translated as CSAPGQFNYGYTF.